The present entry profiles one T cell receptor beta chain with its context. Its antigen is not known. Template switching (which added a universal primer site) was used, and cDNA carried unique molecular identifiers. Via MiXCR, TCRdb re-called the 5' RACE reads, giving one row per CDR3 protein. The sample yields a few hundred thousand distinct CDR3 sequences, roughly 8.7% seen once. This entry belongs to a study of identical twins. Study-level findings and limits: Insertions ran lower in abundant cord blood beta clonotypes, though not in memory repertoires.

The donor group consisted entirely of healthy Caucasians. V lost 7 bases and J 2 bases, leaving 24 bases between the germline ends. The CDR3 totals 17 residues. Germline CDR1 MNHEY, CDR2 SVGEGT. These data were also filed under a second study, of yellow fever vaccine responses in identical twins. According to that study: Reportedly, twins showed a vaccine T cell response that looked partly convergent and partly personalized.

The origin of this receptor is a woman aged 18-29 years in good health. Sequenced: CD8+ T cells sorted from blood. The V gene is TRBV6-2 or TRBV6-3, the J gene TRBJ2-7; tentatively, D is TRBD2 (6 bases). The CDR3 DNA is TGTGCCAGCACCAACCCGGTTGTCGGGAGACCCCCCTACGAGCAGTACTTC. Translated: CASTNPVVGRPPYEQYF.